This T cell receptor beta chain was recovered during a study of shared clonotypes between healthy human individuals. This clone was recorded a few times. Its target is not known. This CDR3 contains 14 residues. Per germline, CDR1 LNHDA and CDR2 SQIVND (reference sequence). V lost 3 bases and J lost 7, with 12 bases in between. In replicate PCRs of unsorted PBMC, approximately 0.3 ug DNA, about 30,000 T cell genomes, was used. The authors' processing: Filtering differed since immunoSEQ provided only junctions, with no quality scores. The repertoire was sequenced with immunoSEQ multiplex PCR; TCRdb's copy has only in-frame clones and lacks some. Clone size and the V and J calls come from that table; the DNA yielded D and trimming. This sample has about 480,000 clones, with 60% to 80% found just once. Study results and caveats: Clonotype sharing across donors was expected to vary with sequencing depth.

The chain recombines TRBV19 with TRBJ2-2; D might be TRBD2 (5 bases). Input material: PBMCs. The source of this sequence is a woman in her thirties or forties in good health. Some clones in this sample may be carry-over from other donors' samples. CDR3 nucleotide sequence: TGTGCCAGTAGTATCGCCACTAGGAGCGGGGAGCTGTTTTTT. Amino acid sequence: CASSIATRSGELFF.